This T cell receptor beta chain was identified in a study of blood T cell repertoires in COVID-19. Across the study: The origin of the acute and convalescent COVID-19 samples was the United States, Italy and Spain. Nucleic acid was either cDNA or gDNA, and it came from T cells, B-cell-depleted T cells, or PBMCs.

This CDR3 has 14 amino acids. CDR1 is SGHRS, CDR2 YFSETQ, per germline. Trimming took 0 bases from V and 3 from J, leaving 6 bases between them. The authors' processing: Reference gene primer amplification gave nucleated cell count estimates. Data came from immunoSEQ multiplex PCR; TCRdb stores just in-frame clones and leaves some out. V, J and clone size were drawn from that table, and D and trimming were deduced from the DNA. In the table there are about 76,000 clones, approximately 80% of which are singletons. Sequencing was performed on peripheral blood. The sequence derives from a human donor in a cohort sampled during active COVID-19. This chain joins TRBV5-1 and TRBJ2-2; D not resolved. The CDR3, as DNA: TGCGCCAGCAGCTTGGAATTATACACCGGGGAGCTGTTTTTT. This encodes CASSLELYTGELFF.